Sequencing of this T cell receptor beta chain was carried out in a study of post-analysis software for immune sequencing data. In the study overall: The disease courses spanned relapsing-remitting, secondary progressive and progressive-relapsing forms of multiple sclerosis.

Germline lookup yields CDR1 SGHTA and CDR2 FQGNSA. J gave up 13 bases and V 5 bases, and 4 bases lay outside the gene matches. The length of the CDR3 is 12 residues. Turning to this clonotype: Its specificity is unknown.

Presence of unique molecular identifiers characterized the TCR beta cDNA libraries. Input populations of roughly 1 to 10 million T cells gave rise to roughly 500,000 cDNA molecules. TCRdb itself ran the PCR reads through MiXCR, one entry per CDR3 protein. The sample has around 440,000 distinct CDR3 sequences, under 55% seen once. Study-level findings and limits: Under F measure analysis, samples from one preparation batch co-clustered strongly. When patients were compared with controls, about five TRBV segments were more frequent, TRBV5-6, TRBV5-1 and TRBV20-1 among them. Controls showed significantly higher normalized Chao1 diversity than did multiple sclerosis patients.

V is TRBV7-2 and J is TRBJ2-1, with 11 nucleotides matching TRBD2. The sequenced sample was blood. The receptor comes from a girl aged 5-17 years with multiple sclerosis. The DNA of the CDR3 is TGTGCCAGCAGCCCGGGACTAGCGGATCAGTTCTTC. Translation: CASSPGLADQFF.